This T cell receptor (beta chain) was recovered during a study of prognosis after radiotherapy for stage I lung cancer. Study results and limitations: Compared with a median of about 10,000 beforehand, unique TCR clone counts dropped to over 6,000 after stereotactic body radiation therapy.

This clonotype was seen at least ten times. Its target is not known. J lost 1 base, V lost 1 base, and 9 bases had no gene match. The CDR3 totals 17 residues. The germline CDR1 and CDR2 sequences are LGHNA and YNFKEQ. With two-round multiplex PCR, TCR beta CDR3 sequences were amplified from genomic DNA. During first-round PCR, primers specific to each TRBV and TRBJ gene were used. One entry per CDR3 protein, called by TCRdb with MiXCR from the multiplex PCR reads. The sample gives 20,000 to 30,000 distinct CDR3 sequences, roughly 40% of which show up once; around a fifth is in the top ten. The chain carries TRBV4-2 and TRBJ2-7, with TRBD2 matching 8 bases. This TCR was sampled from a donor aged 50 or older with non-small cell lung cancer. Sequencing was performed on PBMCs, taken before or after stereotactic body radiation therapy (not recorded which). CDR3 amino acids: CASSQGGPERESYEQYF. CDR3 sequence (DNA): TGTGCCAGCAGCCAAGGAGGCCCGGAGCGGGAGTCCTACGAGCAGTACTTC.